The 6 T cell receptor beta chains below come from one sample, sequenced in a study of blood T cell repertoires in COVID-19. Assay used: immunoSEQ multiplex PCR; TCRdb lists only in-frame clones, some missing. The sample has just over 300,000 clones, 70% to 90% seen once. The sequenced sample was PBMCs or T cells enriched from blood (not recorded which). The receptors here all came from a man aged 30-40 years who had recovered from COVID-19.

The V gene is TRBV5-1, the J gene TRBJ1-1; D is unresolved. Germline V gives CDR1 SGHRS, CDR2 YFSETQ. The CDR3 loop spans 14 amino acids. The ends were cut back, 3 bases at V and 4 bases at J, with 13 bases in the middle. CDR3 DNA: TGCGCCAGCAGCTCTGGTAGCTTGGGCACTGAAGCTTTCTTT. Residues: CASSSGSLGTEAFF.

For the CDR3, the DNA is TGTGCCAGCAGCTTAGGTGTCCAGGGTTCTGGAAACACCATATATTTT. As protein: CASSLGVQGSGNTIYF. The V call is TRBV7-9, the J call TRBJ1-3; tentatively, D is TRBD1 (5 bases). Trimming took off 1 base at V and 1 base at J, with 11 bases between the two ends. Germline V CDR1 and CDR2: SEHNR, FQNEAQ (reference sequence). The CDR3 runs to 16 residues. The entire variable domain, with the rest obtained from reference TRBV7-9 and TRBJ1-3, is as follows: DTGVSQNPRHKITKRGQNVTFRCDPISEHNRLYWYRQTLGQGPEFLTYFQNEAQLEKSRLLSDRFSAERPKGSFSTLEIQRTEQGDSAMYLCASSLGVQGSGNTIYFGEGSWLTVV.

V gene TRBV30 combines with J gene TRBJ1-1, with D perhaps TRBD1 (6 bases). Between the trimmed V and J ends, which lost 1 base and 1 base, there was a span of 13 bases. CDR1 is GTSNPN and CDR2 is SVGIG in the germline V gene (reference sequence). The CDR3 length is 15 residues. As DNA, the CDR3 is TGTGCCTGGAGTGGGGTCCTAGGGGGGAACACTGAAGCTTTCTTT. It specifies CAWSGVLGGNTEAFF. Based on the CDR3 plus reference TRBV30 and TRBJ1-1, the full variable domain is SQTIHQWPATLVQPVGSPLSLECTVEGTSNPNLYWYRQAAGRGLQLLFYSVGIGQISSEVPQNLSASRPQDRQFILSSKKLLLSDSGFYLCAWSGVLGGNTEAFFGQGTRLTVV.

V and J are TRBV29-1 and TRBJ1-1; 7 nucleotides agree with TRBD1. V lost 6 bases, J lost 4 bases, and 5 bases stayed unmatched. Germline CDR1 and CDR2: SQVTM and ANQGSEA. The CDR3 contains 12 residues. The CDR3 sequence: CSVKGAGTEAFF. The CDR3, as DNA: TGCAGCGTGAAGGGGGCTGGCACTGAAGCTTTCTTT.

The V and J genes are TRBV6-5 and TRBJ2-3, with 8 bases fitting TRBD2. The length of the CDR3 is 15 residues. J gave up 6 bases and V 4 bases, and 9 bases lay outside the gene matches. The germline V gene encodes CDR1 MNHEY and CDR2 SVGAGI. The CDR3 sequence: CASSSPGLVHDTQYF. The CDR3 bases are TGTGCCAGCAGTTCCCCGGGACTAGTCCATGATACGCAGTATTTT.

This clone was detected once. CDR3 region: CASSSKWDFARVDTQYF. The CDR3 nucleotides are TGTGCCAGCAGCTCAAAATGGGACTTCGCTCGAGTCGATACGCAGTATTTT. The chain has TRBV7-9 and TRBJ2-3; the D gene is possibly TRBD2 (6 bases). The V and J ends lost 4 bases and 6 bases respectively, with 23 bases between them. Germline loops: CDR1 SEHNR, CDR2 FQNEAQ (reference sequence). CDR3 length equals 17 residues.